This TCR beta chain was documented in a study of blood T cell repertoires in COVID-19. Study-level information: Acute and convalescent COVID-19 specimens originated in the United States, Italy and Spain.

This CDR3 has 15 residues. Looked up from germline, CDR1 is MNHEY and CDR2 is SVGAGI. The V gene end was trimmed by 2 bases and the J gene end by 7 bases; junction bases not matched to a gene: 6. In this sample, this clone turned up once. Libraries were prepared by immunoSEQ multiplex PCR; TCRdb keeps only in-frame clonotypes and omits some of them. Among about 280,000 clones, 88% were seen once, and the ten largest hold roughly 9.1%. The chain combines TRBV6-5 with TRBJ2-2; 8 bases map to TRBD1. Sequencing used peripheral blood. The sequence was obtained from a man younger than 35 with active or convalescent COVID-19. The CDR3 DNA sequence: TGTGCCAGCAGTTACAACACAGGGGGTGGCGGGGAGCTGTTTTTT. Protein product: CASSYNTGGGGELFF.